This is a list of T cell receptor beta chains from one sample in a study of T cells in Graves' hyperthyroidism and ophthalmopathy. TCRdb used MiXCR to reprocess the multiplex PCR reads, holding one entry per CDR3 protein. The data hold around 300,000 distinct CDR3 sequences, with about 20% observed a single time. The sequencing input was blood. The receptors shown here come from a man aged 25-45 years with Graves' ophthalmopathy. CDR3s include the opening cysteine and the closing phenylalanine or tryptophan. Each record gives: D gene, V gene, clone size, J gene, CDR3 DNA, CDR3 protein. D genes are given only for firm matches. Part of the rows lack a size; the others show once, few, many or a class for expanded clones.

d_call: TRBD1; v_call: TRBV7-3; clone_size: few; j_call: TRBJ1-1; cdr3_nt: TGTGCCAGCAGCCCCGGGACAGCCAGGGGCACTGAAGCTTTCTTT; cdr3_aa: CASSPGTARGTEAFF
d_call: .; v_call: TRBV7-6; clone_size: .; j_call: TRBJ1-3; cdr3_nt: TGTGCCAGCAGCTCAGATTCAGGGTTTGGAAACACCATATATTTT; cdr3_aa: CASSSDSGFGNTIYF
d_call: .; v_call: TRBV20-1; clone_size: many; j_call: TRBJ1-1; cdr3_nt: TGCAGTGCTCAACGCGGAGGAACTGAAGCTTTCTTT; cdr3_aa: CSAQRGGTEAFF
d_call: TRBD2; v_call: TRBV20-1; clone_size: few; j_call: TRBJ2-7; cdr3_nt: TGCAGTGCTAGTTCCGGACTAGCGCAACCCCCCTACGAGCAGTACTTC; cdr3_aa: CSASSGLAQPPYEQYF
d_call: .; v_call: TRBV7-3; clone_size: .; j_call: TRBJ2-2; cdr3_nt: TGTGCCAGCAGCTTGGTAGAGAACACCGGGGAGCTGTTTTTT; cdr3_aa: CASSLVENTGELFF
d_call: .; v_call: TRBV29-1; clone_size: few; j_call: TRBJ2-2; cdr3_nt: TGCAGCGTTGTGTTAGCCACGAACACCGGGGAGCTGTTTTTT; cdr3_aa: CSVVLATNTGELFF
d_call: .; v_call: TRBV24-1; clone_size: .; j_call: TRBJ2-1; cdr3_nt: TGTGCCACCAGTGATGGGGCTAGTGAGCAGTTCTTC; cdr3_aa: CATSDGASEQFF
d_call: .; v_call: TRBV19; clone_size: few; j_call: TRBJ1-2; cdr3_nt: TGTGCCAGTAGTATCTCCGGGGGGCTACTTGGCTACACCTTC; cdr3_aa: CASSISGGLLGYTF
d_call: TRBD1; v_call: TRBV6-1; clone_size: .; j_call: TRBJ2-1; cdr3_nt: TGTGCCAGCACCCGTCCGGGACAGGGGTCCAATGAGCAGTTCTTC; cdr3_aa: CASTRPGQGSNEQFF
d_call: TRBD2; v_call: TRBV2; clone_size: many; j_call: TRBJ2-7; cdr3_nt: TGTGCCAGCATCGAGTTAGGGACTAGCGGGAGAGACGAGCAGTACTTC; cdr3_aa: CASIELGTSGRDEQYF
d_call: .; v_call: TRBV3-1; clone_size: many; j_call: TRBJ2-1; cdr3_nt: TGTGCCAGCAGCCAATCGGGACGGCATTACAATGAGCAGTTCTTC; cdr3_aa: CASSQSGRHYNEQFF
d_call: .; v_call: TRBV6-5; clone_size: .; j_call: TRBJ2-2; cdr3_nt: TGTGCCAGCAGTTACCCTGGCAGGGCGTCCGGGGAGCTGTTTTTT; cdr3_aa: CASSYPGRASGELFF
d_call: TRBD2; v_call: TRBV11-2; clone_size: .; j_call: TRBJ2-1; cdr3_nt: TGTGCCAGCAGCTTAGTGACGGGGGGGCACTACAATGAGCAGTTCTTC; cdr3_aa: CASSLVTGGHYNEQFF
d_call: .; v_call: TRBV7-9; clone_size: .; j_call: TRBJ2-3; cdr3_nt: TGTGCCAGCAGCTTAGCCCACGGGGGTGATACGCAGTATTTT; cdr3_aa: CASSLAHGGDTQYF
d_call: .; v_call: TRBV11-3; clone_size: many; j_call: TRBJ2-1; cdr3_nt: TGTGCCAGCAGCATGACAGTCTCCTACAATGAGCAGTTCTTC; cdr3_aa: CASSMTVSYNEQFF
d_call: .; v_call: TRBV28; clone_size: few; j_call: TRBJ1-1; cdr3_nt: TGTGCCAGCAGTTTAGGGTACTTTGGGGCTTTCTTT; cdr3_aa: CASSLGYFGAFF
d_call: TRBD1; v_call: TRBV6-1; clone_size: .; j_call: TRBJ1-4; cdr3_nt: TGTGCCAGCACCCGGGACAGCCGGAGTGAAAAACTGTTTTTT; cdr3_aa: CASTRDSRSEKLFF
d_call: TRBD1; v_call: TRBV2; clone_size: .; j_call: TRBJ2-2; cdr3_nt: TGTGCCGGCCCAACCGGGACAGGGATCGGGGGTCCACAAAAGAACACCGGGGAGCTGTTTTTT; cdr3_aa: CAGPTGTGIGGPQKNTGELFF
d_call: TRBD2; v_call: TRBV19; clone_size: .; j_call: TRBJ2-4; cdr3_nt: TGTGCCAGTAGTACCCTCCTTTTAGCGGGAGCCCCAGCCAAAAACATTCAGTACTTC; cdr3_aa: CASSTLLLAGAPAKNIQYF
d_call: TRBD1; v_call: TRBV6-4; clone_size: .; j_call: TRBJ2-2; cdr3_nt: TGTGCCAGCAGTGGATATTCGACAGGGGGTACCGGGGAGCTGTTTTTT; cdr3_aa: CASSGYSTGGTGELFF
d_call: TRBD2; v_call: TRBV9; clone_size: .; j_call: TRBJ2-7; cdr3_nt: TGTGCCAGCAGCGTAGTAGGGACTAGGCATGGCGAGCAGTACTTC; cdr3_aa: CASSVVGTRHGEQYF
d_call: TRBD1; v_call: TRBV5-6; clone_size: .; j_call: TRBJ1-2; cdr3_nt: TGTGCCAGCAGCTTGGGGCAGGGGGTGTCCTATGGCTACACCTTC; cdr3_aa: CASSLGQGVSYGYTF
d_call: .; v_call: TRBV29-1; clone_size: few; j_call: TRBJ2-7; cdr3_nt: TGCAGCGTCGGGGACCAAACCTACGAGCAGTACTTC; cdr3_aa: CSVGDQTYEQYF
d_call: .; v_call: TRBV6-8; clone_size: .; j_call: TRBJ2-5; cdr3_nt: TGTGCCAGCAGCTCGGGCCATGGGGGTCAAGAGACCCAGTACTTC; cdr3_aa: CASSSGHGGQETQYF
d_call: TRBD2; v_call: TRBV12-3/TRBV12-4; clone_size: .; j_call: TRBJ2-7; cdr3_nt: TGTGCCAGCAGTTTTCGCGCTAGCGGGTCCTACGAGCAGTACTTC; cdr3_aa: CASSFRASGSYEQYF
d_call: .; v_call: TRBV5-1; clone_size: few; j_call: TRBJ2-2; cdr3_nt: TGCGCCAGCAGCTTTTCACAGGTCGAGGGCACCGGGGAGCTGTTTTTT; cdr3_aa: CASSFSQVEGTGELFF
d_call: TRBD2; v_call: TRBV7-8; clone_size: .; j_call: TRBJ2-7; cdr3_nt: TGTGCCAGCGGAACTCCGGGACTATTTCCCGACGAGCAGTACTTC; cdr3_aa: CASGTPGLFPDEQYF
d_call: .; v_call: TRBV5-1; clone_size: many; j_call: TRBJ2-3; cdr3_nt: TGCGCCAGCAGCTTGGATACGGCTACGCAGTATTTT; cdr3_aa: CASSLDTATQYF
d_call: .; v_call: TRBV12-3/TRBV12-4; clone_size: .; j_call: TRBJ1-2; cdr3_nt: TGTGCCAGCAGTTACTCGGGGGGCTTGGATGGCTACACCTTC; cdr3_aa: CASSYSGGLDGYTF
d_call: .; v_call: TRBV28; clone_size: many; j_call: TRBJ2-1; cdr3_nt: TGTGCCAGCAGTTTAAGTGGGGCCCATCCTAATAGCGGCCTTACCTACAATGAGCAGTTCTTC; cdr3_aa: CASSLSGAHPNSGLTYNEQFF
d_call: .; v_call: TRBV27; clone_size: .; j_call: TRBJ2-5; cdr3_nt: TGTGCCAGCAGTTTAACCTGGTCGGAGACCCAGTACTTC; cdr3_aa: CASSLTWSETQYF
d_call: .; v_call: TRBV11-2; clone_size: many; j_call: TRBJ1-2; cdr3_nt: TGTGCCAGCAGCTTTGTCCAGGGATCGGAGTATGGCTACACCTTC; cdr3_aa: CASSFVQGSEYGYTF
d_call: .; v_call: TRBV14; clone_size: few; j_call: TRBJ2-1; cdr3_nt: TGTGCCAGCAGGGGGACGGACTACAATGAGCAGTTCTTC; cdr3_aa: CASRGTDYNEQFF
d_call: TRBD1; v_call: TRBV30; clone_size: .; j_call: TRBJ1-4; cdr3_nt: TGTGCCTGGAGGTGGGACAGGGAAAAACTGTTTTTT; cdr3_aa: CAWRWDREKLFF
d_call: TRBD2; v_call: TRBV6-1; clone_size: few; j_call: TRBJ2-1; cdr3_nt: TGTGCCAGCAGGATCACTAGCGGGAGTTTCAATGAGCAGTTCTTC; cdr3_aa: CASRITSGSFNEQFF
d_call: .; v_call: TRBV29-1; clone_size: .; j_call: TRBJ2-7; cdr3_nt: TGCAGCGTTGTAGCAGGTAGCCCTCGCTCCTACGAGCAGTACTTC; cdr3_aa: CSVVAGSPRSYEQYF
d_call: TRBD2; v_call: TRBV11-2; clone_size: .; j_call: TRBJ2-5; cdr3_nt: TGTGCCAGCACCATAGCAGGACTAGCGGGCCAAGAGACCCAGTACTTC; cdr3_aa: CASTIAGLAGQETQYF
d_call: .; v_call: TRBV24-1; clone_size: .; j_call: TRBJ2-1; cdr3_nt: TGTGCCACCAGGGGAGGTGTGGACACCTACAATGAGCAGTTCTTC; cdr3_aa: CATRGGVDTYNEQFF
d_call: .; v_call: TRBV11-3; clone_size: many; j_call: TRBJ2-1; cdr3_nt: TGTGCCAGCAGCTTAGAGGCTACCTACAATGAGCAGTTCTTC; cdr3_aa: CASSLEATYNEQFF
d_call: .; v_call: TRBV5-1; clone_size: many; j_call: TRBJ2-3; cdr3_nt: TGCGCCAGCAGCTTTGGACATGTCAACACAGATACGCAGTATTTT; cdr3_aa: CASSFGHVNTDTQYF